One sample yielded the 3 T cell receptor beta chains listed below, sequenced in a study of T cell changes during pregnancy in multiple sclerosis. Method: immunoSEQ multiplex PCR; TCRdb's copy keeps in-frame clones and lacks some. The sample carries some 80,000 clones, approximately 93% recorded once. The source was CD4+ T cells from peripheral blood mononuclear cells, collected after pregnancy. The source is a female donor with multiple sclerosis, enrolled in a pregnancy study.

The rearrangement uses TRBV7-2 and TRBJ2-4; 8 bases agree with TRBD1. Germline-derived CDR1 and CDR2 are SGHTA and FQGNSA. The trim removed 6 bases at V and 3 bases at J, leaving 7 bases unmatched. The CDR3 sequence is 15 residues long. The chain's CDR3 is CASRDSDRGKNIQYF. CDR3 coding DNA: TGTGCCAGCAGGGATAGCGACAGGGGCAAAAACATTCAGTACTTC.

This clone was counted a few times. This chain joins TRBV30 and TRBJ1-1, with unresolved D. Germline V lookup: CDR1 GTSNPN, CDR2 SVGIG (reference sequence). This CDR3 has 14 residues. V was pared by 4 bases and J by 1 base, with 13 bases between. CDR3 loop: CAWNSRLSNTEAFF. The CDR3 nucleotides read TGTGCCTGGAACTCGAGGCTCTCGAACACTGAAGCTTTCTTT.

The V call is TRBV6-1, the J call TRBJ2-1; 8 positions agree with TRBD2. V shed 5 bases, J shed 10 bases, and the junction held 4 bases outside the gene matches. The length of the CDR3 is 12 residues. Germline V lookup: CDR1 MNHNS, CDR2 SASEGT. The CDR3 sequence: CASSLAGVEQFF. The CDR3 DNA reads as TGTGCCAGCAGTCTAGCGGGTGTCGAGCAGTTCTTC.